The rows below give T cell receptor beta chains drawn from one sample of a study of OX40 agonist ivuxolimab in advanced cancers. Clones were read by immunoSEQ multiplex PCR, and TCRdb kept only the in-frame ones, dropping some. Of 48,000 or so clones listed, around 85% are singletons. Specimen: CD4+ or CD8+ T cells sorted from blood, collected in a trial of the OX40 agonist ivuxolimab. The origin of the receptors is an adult with an advanced solid tumor such as melanoma, head and neck, liver or kidney cancer. CDR3s include the opening cysteine and the closing phenylalanine or tryptophan. A D gene is named only where the DNA matches it firmly. A clone size is listed for some rows: how often the clone was seen (once, few, many), or a class if it is expanded.

once	TRBJ1-6	TRBV5-6	.	TGTGCCAGCAGCTTCTTCTCAGGGCGGAGTAATTCACCCCTCCACTTT	CASSFFSGRSNSPLHF
.	TRBJ2-4	TRBV7-2	.	TGTGCCAGCAGCTTAGCGATGGTAGCCAAAAACATTCAGTACTTC	CASSLAMVAKNIQYF
.	TRBJ2-2	TRBV15	TRBD1	TGTGCCACCAGCAGAGATCTTGTGACAGGGACCTACACCGGGGAGCTGTTTTTT	CATSRDLVTGTYTGELFF
.	TRBJ1-2	TRBV7-2	.	TGTGCCAGCAGTAATCCAGGGTTCGGCTACACCTTC	CASSNPGFGYTF
.	TRBJ1-5	TRBV5-1	.	TGCGCCAGCAGACCTGTCTACAGGGCGGGATATCAGCCCCAGCATTTT	CASRPVYRAGYQPQHF
.	TRBJ2-6	TRBV7-2	.	TGTGCCAGCAGCTTAGGGACGGGACGGCAGTTCTCTGGGGCCAACGTCCTGACTTTC	CASSLGTGRQFSGANVLTF
once	TRBJ2-7	TRBV5-1	TRBD2	TGCGCCAGCAGCTTGGCTAGCGGGAGGTACGAGCAGTACTTC	CASSLASGRYEQYF
few	TRBJ1-5	TRBV30	.	TGTGCCTGGAGTCCCTGGACACGCAATCAGCCCCAGCATTTT	CAWSPWTRNQPQHF
few	TRBJ1-4	TRBV5-1	.	TGCGCCAGCAGCTTGACAGCAACTAATGAAAAACTGTTTTTT	CASSLTATNEKLFF
.	TRBJ2-2	TRBV10-1	TRBD2	TGCGCCAAGCTCGTTGCGCGGGAGGGGCTCCGGGGCACCGGGGAGCTGTTTTTT	CAKLVAREGLRGTGELFF
once	TRBJ2-7	TRBV14	.	TGTGCCAGCAGCGCGGGGCCCTACGAGCAGTACTTC	CASSAGPYEQYF
.	TRBJ2-3	TRBV2	TRBD1	TGTGCCAGCAGTTCACGGGACAGGCGTTTCACAGATACGCAGTATTTT	CASSSRDRRFTDTQYF
.	TRBJ2-7	TRBV2	TRBD1	TGTGCCAGCGGACAGGAACCTTACGAGCAGTACTTC	CASGQEPYEQYF
.	TRBJ1-2	TRBV5-6	TRBD1	TGTGCCAGCAGCGCGCCCGGGACAGAAGGCTACACCTTC	CASSAPGTEGYTF
.	TRBJ2-3	TRBV28	.	TGTGCCACTCGACTTGACACAGATACGCAGTATTTT	CATRLDTDTQYF
.	TRBJ2-7	TRBV4-1	.	TGCGCCAGCAGCGCACCGTCGACTAGAGTAGGAGGGAATGTGTTCGAGCAGTACTTC	CASSAPSTRVGGNVFEQYF
once	TRBJ2-1	TRBV9	.	TGTGCCAGCAGCGTAGACCTAATGAATGAGCAGTTCTTC	CASSVDLMNEQFF
.	TRBJ1-6	TRBV4-3	TRBD1	TGCGCCAGCAGCCAAGAGGACAGGACTAATTCACCCCTCCACTTT	CASSQEDRTNSPLHF
.	TRBJ1-2	TRBV14	.	TGTGCCAGCAGCCTTCGTCGGAGGCATGGCTACACCTTC	CASSLRRRHGYTF
.	TRBJ2-3	TRBV9	.	TGTGCCAGCAGCGTAGGAGGGGGGTCAGGAGATACGCAGTATTTT	CASSVGGGSGDTQYF
.	TRBJ2-7	TRBV29-1	.	TGCAGCGCAGAGGGAGAGGGGGGATCCTACGAGCAGTACTTC	CSAEGEGGSYEQYF
once	TRBJ2-7	TRBV6-1	.	TGTGCCAGCAGTCCGTGCAGGGGATGCGAGCAGTACTTC	CASSPCRGCEQYF
.	TRBJ2-7	TRBV19	.	TGTGCCAGTAGTCCGCGGACTGAAACCTACGAGCAGTACTTC	CASSPRTETYEQYF
.	TRBJ1-4	TRBV19	TRBD1	TGTGCCAGTCAAAGGGGGCTAAGTGAAAAACTGTTTTTT	CASQRGLSEKLFF
.	TRBJ1-1	TRBV27	.	TGTGCCAGCAGTCCTCTCAACAGGGCTGAAGCTTTCTTT	CASSPLNRAEAFF
.	TRBJ1-2	TRBV2	.	TGTGCCAGCAGTGAATCCTGGGACATCCGTGGCTACACCTTC	CASSESWDIRGYTF
.	TRBJ1-1	TRBV5-1	TRBD1	TGCGCCAGCAGCTGGGGACAGGCTGGACTCGAAGCTTTCTTT	CASSWGQAGLEAFF
.	TRBJ2-1	TRBV4-1	.	TGCGCCAGCAGCCAAGGTACCTACGCACTCAGTCAGCAGTTCTTC	CASSQGTYALSQQFF
.	TRBJ1-1	TRBV5-1	.	TGCGCCAGCAGCTTGGGCATTGAAGCTTTCTTT	CASSLGIEAFF
.	TRBJ2-1	TRBV7-9	.	TGTGCCAGCAGCTTGGGCAATGAGCAGTTCTTC	CASSLGNEQFF
.	TRBJ1-1	TRBV19	.	TGTGCCAGTAGTATGGACCCAGGTATGAACACTGAAGCTTTCTTT	CASSMDPGMNTEAFF
once	TRBJ1-1	TRBV28	.	TGTGCCAGCAGTCTACTCGGGAGGGAAGCTTTCTTT	CASSLLGREAFF
.	TRBJ2-4	TRBV7-3	.	TGTGCCAGCAGCTCCACTCCCCAGGAGAACATTCAGTACTTC	CASSSTPQENIQYF
.	TRBJ2-5	TRBV6-5	.	TGTGCCAGCAGTTACACGAGCGTGCCCGGGGAGACCCAGTACTTC	CASSYTSVPGETQYF
.	TRBJ2-7	TRBV13	.	TGTGCCAGCAGCTTTTACCCCCCCGCGCACCATGGTCAGTACTTC	CASSFYPPAHHGQYF
.	TRBJ1-3	TRBV30	TRBD1	TGTGCCTGGAGTGTAGGGACAGGGGACCCTGGAAACACCATATATTTT	CAWSVGTGDPGNTIYF
.	TRBJ2-1	TRBV7-9	.	TGTGCCAGCAGCCGACCCACTAGTAGGAAGTTCGGCAATGAGCAGTTCTTC	CASSRPTSRKFGNEQFF
once	TRBJ2-1	TRBV6-1	TRBD2	TGTGCCAGCAGTCGTAGCGGGAGCTCCTACAATGAGCAGTTCTTC	CASSRSGSSYNEQFF
.	TRBJ1-4	TRBV5-1	TRBD1	TGCGCCAGCAGCACCGGGACAGGGGGACGAAGAAATGAAAAACTGTTTTTT	CASSTGTGGRRNEKLFF
.	TRBJ1-1	TRBV4-3	.	TGCGCCAGCAGCCAAGATCGGAGGGCGTTACAAGCTTTCTTT	CASSQDRRALQAFF
.	TRBJ2-5	TRBV7-7	.	TGTGCTAGCAGCTTAGGCACCCAAGAGACCCAGTACTTC	CASSLGTQETQYF
few	TRBJ2-1	TRBV5-1	TRBD1	TGCGCCAGCAGCCGGGGACAGGAGTACAATGAGCAGTTCTTC	CASSRGQEYNEQFF
.	TRBJ1-2	TRBV19	.	TGTGCCAGTAGTCCGAAAGAACAGCCTTTTAACTATGGCTACACCTTC	CASSPKEQPFNYGYTF
.	TRBJ1-4	TRBV4-1	TRBD1	TGCGCCAGCAGCCAAGAACAGGGGGCTAGGAATGAAAAACTGTTTTTT	CASSQEQGARNEKLFF
.	TRBJ2-7	TRBV7-2	.	TGTGCCAGCAGCTTAGGTACGGGCCGCACCTACGAGCAGTACTTC	CASSLGTGRTYEQYF